One sample yielded the 17 T cell receptor beta chains listed below, sequenced in a study of T-cell memory formation after mild COVID-19. One entry per CDR3 protein results from TCRdb running MiXCR on the 5' RACE reads. The data show approximately 250,000 distinct CDR3 sequences, roughly 16% seen once. The sample consisted of PBMCs or a T cell subset sorted from them (not recorded which). The source is a man younger than 35 who had mild COVID-19 (a few samples of this study predate the infection). Cell type and time point are not known.

This clonotype came up many times. This chain uses TRBV18 with TRBJ1-1, with D unclear. This CDR3 is built from 14 residues. The V end was cut by 6 bases, the J end by 1 base, with 12 bases between. From germline, CDR1 is KGHSH and CDR2 LQKENI. The CDR3 is CASSPGPGNTEAFF. The CDR3 DNA is TGTGCCAGCTCCCCTGGGCCGGGGAACACTGAAGCTTTCTTT.

This clonotype was observed a few times. The chain uses TRBV25-1 and TRBJ1-6; 9 nucleotides agree with TRBD1. The CDR3 loop spans 15 amino acids. Germline lookup yields CDR1 MGHDK and CDR2 SYGVNS. Losses at the gene ends were 3 bases for V and 6 bases for J; bases not matched to a gene: 3. This chain's CDR3 is CASSDGTGINSPLHF. The CDR3 DNA is TGTGCCAGCAGTGACGGGACAGGGATTAATTCACCCCTCCACTTT.

This clonotype was counted between two and nine times. The chain carries TRBV5-1 and TRBJ2-1; D call uncertain. Germline V gene data show CDR1 as SGHRS and CDR2 as YFSETQ. Trimming took off 4 bases at V and 0 bases at J, with 11 bases between the two ends. This CDR3 region has 15 residues. The CDR3 reads CASSRLPVSYNEQFF. Here the CDR3 DNA reads TGCGCCAGCAGCCGCCTCCCCGTCTCCTACAATGAGCAGTTCTTC.

The chain carries TRBV20-1 and TRBJ1-3, with 7 bases matching TRBD1. Germline CDR1 reads DFQATT; CDR2 reads SNEGSKA (reference sequence). CDR3 size: 15 residues. With V trimmed by 2 bases and J by 1 base, 5 bases remained unmatched. CDR3 nucleotides: TGCAGTGCTAGACGGCTACAGGGGTCTGGAAACACCATATATTTT. Encoded protein: CSARRLQGSGNTIYF.

This chain uses TRBV12-3 or TRBV12-4 with TRBJ1-4; TRBD1 aligns across 9 bases. Trimming at V came to 5 bases and at J to 8 bases, leaving 3 bases not matched to a gene. The CDR3 consists of 13 residues. CDR3 sequence (DNA): TGTGCCAGCAGTCCGGGACAGGGCGAAAAACTGTTTTTT. It codes for CASSPGQGEKLFF.

The chain uses TRBV7-2 and TRBJ1-1; D remains unclear. This CDR3 has 15 residues. V lost 0 bases, J lost 1 base, and 9 bases lay in between. Germline assignment: CDR1 SGHTA and CDR2 FQGNSA. In nucleotides, the CDR3 is TGTGCCAGCAGCTTAGCGTATCCGGGGAACACTGAAGCTTTCTTT. It translates to CASSLAYPGNTEAFF.

This clonotype was detected a few times. The chain links TRBV20-1 to TRBJ1-2; D unresolved. CDR3 length equals 13 residues. Per the germline V gene, CDR1 is DFQATT and CDR2 is SNEGSKA (reference sequence). V dropped 2 bases and J dropped 2 bases, with 9 bases sitting between them. CDR3 nucleotide sequence: TGCAGTGCTAGATTCGGCTGGAACTATGGCTACACCTTC. It codes for CSARFGWNYGYTF.

The chain uses TRBV2 and TRBJ2-3; maybe TRBD2 (8 bases). Trimming shortened V by 7 bases and J by 7 bases, and 15 bases separated the two germline ends. Germline V gene sequence: CDR1 SNHLY, CDR2 FYNNEI. This CDR3 is 13 amino acids long. DNA for the CDR3: TGTGCCAGCACCGGGAGGGGGCAATATACGCAGTATTTT. Protein product: CASTGRGQYTQYF.

To note about this clonotype: A junction end diverges from the germline sequence, so it may reflect a read error. V gene TRBV6-5 combines with J gene TRBJ2-5; 9 bases map to TRBD2. Per germline, CDR1 MNHEY and CDR2 SVGAGI. CDR3 length equals 15 residues. CDR3 nucleotides: TGTGTCAGCAGTTACTCGAGCCTAGCGGGGGAGACCCAGTACTTC. This codes for CVSSYSSLAGETQYF.

V gene TRBV9 combines with J gene TRBJ1-4; D is unresolved. Trimming took 0 bases from V and 5 from J, leaving 8 bases between them. CDR1 and CDR2 (germline): SGDLS, YYNGEE. This CDR3 is 14 amino acids long. In DNA form, the CDR3 reads TGTGCCAGCAGCGTAGGACACCTAAATGAAAAACTGTTTTTT. Protein: CASSVGHLNEKLFF.

This clonotype was picked up many times. J is TRBJ1-5 and V is TRBV6-5, with no clear D. Trimming pared 2 bases from V and 2 bases from J, leaving 13 bases between. The CDR3 contains 16 residues. Germline V gene lookup returns CDR1 MNHEY and CDR2 SVGAGI. The CDR3 spells CASSYRKGWGNQPQHF. CDR3 DNA: TGTGCCAGCAGTTACCGTAAGGGTTGGGGCAATCAGCCCCAGCATTTT.

Here the CDR3 reads CASRPRMGYGYTF. The DNA of the CDR3 is TGTGCCAGCAGGCCGAGGATGGGCTATGGCTACACCTTC. The chain recombines TRBV12-3 or TRBV12-4 with TRBJ1-2; D is unclear. Trimming left V 6 bases short and J 4 bases short, with 12 bases between. There are 13 residues in the CDR3.

This clonotype has only a few counts. The CDR3 coding sequence is TGCAGTGCTAGAACCGGGTCAGGGTATGGCTACACCTTC. It is translated as CSARTGSGYGYTF. V and J are TRBV20-1 and TRBJ1-2; D possibly corresponds to TRBD1 (5 bases). The V end was cut by 2 bases, the J end by 5 bases, with 12 bases between. Germline CDR1 reads DFQATT; CDR2 reads SNEGSKA (reference sequence). CDR3 length: 13 residues.

This clonotype was detected a few times. The J gene is TRBJ2-3, the V gene TRBV20-1; 7 nucleotides line up with TRBD2. The germline CDR1 and CDR2 sequences are DFQATT and SNEGSKA (reference sequence). This CDR3 spans 14 amino acids. V trimming: 6 bases; J trimming: 4 bases; junction bases outside the gene matches: 10. The CDR3 region has the DNA TGCAGTGCGACTTTCGGGGGGTGGGCAGATACGCAGTATTTT. Its translation is CSATFGGWADTQYF.

V is TRBV6-5 and J is TRBJ1-5; no definite D call. With 0 bases removed from V and 4 bases from J, the gap between germline ends came to 4 bases. The CDR3 consists of 13 residues. Germline CDR1 is MNHEY and CDR2 is SVGAGI. CDR3 bases: TGTGCCAGCAGTTACTCGGAGAATCAGCCCCAGCATTTT. It is translated as CASSYSENQPQHF.

This clonotype was recorded many times. The V gene is TRBV7-6, the J gene TRBJ2-1, with 7 bases aligning to TRBD1. Germline assignment: CDR1 SGHVS and CDR2 FNYEAQ. After removal of 5 bases from V and 3 bases from J, the junction contained 7 bases not matched to a gene. The CDR3 spans 15 residues. CDR3 sequence: CASSKDRVRYNEQFF. The CDR3 bases are TGTGCCAGCAGCAAAGACAGGGTCCGCTACAATGAGCAGTTCTTC.

This clonotype was observed a handful of times. J is TRBJ2-7 and V is TRBV6-2 or TRBV6-3; 8 bases are a match to TRBD1. Germline CDR1 MNHEY, CDR2 SVGEGT. After removal of 6 bases from V and 4 bases from J, the junction contained 11 bases not matched to a gene. The CDR3 has 15 residues. CDR3 sequence (DNA): TGTGCCAGCAGCACCGCTCGGGACAGGTTTTACGAGCAGTACTTC. As protein: CASSTARDRFYEQYF.